What follows are 17 T cell receptor beta chains derived from one specimen sequenced in a study of blood T cells in healthy people across ages. It was with a sample-barcoded 5' primer and a J-beta primer mix that a second PCR of roughly 6 to 12 cycles was run. TCRdb recomputed calls from the 5' RACE reads with MiXCR, one row per CDR3 protein. The profile shows about 720,000 distinct CDR3 sequences, around a fifth of them singletons. Material for sequencing was blood. The receptors stem from an older man in good health.

The rearrangement joins TRBV7-2 to TRBJ2-7, with D hard to call. The DNA matches TRBJ2-1 better at its end, which makes the J call doubtful. The CDR3 is made up of 14 amino acids. Germline-derived CDR1 and CDR2 are SGHTA and FQGNSA. This CDR3 reads CASSLGAANNEQFF. CDR3 nucleotides: TGTGCCAGCAGCTTAGGGGCAGCAAACAATGAGCAGTTCTTC.

This clonotype came up a few times. The chain is built from TRBV7-2 and TRBJ2-5; weak D call: TRBD1 (6 bases). The length of the CDR3 is 13 residues. In germline, CDR1 is SGHTA, CDR2 FQGNSA. V was shortened by 5 bases and J by 6 bases, with 13 bases between the two germline ends. The CDR3 loop is CASSQTGYQTQYF. DNA of the CDR3: TGTGCCAGCAGCCAAACAGGGTATCAGACCCAGTACTTC.

A few counts support this clonotype. The chain is built from TRBV29-1 and TRBJ1-5, with a possible D match to TRBD1 (6 bases). V was trimmed by 7 bases and J by 2 bases, leaving 15 bases between them. Germline V gene data show CDR1 as SQVTM and CDR2 as ANQGSEA. CDR3 length equals 14 residues. The CDR3 here is CSAAEGGGNQPQHF. DNA of the CDR3: TGCAGCGCGGCCGAGGGGGGGGGCAATCAGCCCCAGCATTTT.

The chain employs TRBV9 and TRBJ2-3; 9 positions agree with TRBD2. V lost 0 bases and J lost 3; bases outside the gene matches: 8. This CDR3 has 17 amino acids. Per germline, CDR1 SGDLS and CDR2 YYNGEE. The CDR3 sequence: CASSVGGTSPPTDTQYF. The CDR3 region has the DNA TGTGCCAGCAGCGTAGGTGGGACTAGCCCCCCTACAGATACGCAGTATTTT.

This sequence joins TRBV7-2 and TRBJ2-5; unclear D gene. This CDR3 has 14 amino acids. CDR1 is SGHTA, CDR2 FQGNSA, per germline. V lost 2 bases, J lost 5 bases, and 12 bases lay in between. The DNA of the CDR3 is TGTGCCAGCAGCTTAACGAGGCAGGCGGAGACCCAGTACTTC. Translating gives CASSLTRQAETQYF. Full variable domain (outside the CDR3, taken from reference TRBV7-2 and TRBJ2-5): GAGVSQSPSNKVTEKGKDVELRCDPISGHTALYWYRQSLGQGLEFLIYFQGNSAPDKSGLPSDRFSAERTGGSVSTLTIQRTQQEDSAVYLCASSLTRQAETQYFGPGTRLLVL.

This chain joins TRBV11-2 and TRBJ1-4; D possibly corresponds to TRBD1 (6 bases). V was pared by 2 bases and J by 0 bases, with 13 bases between. The CDR3 covers 17 residues. CDR1 is SGHAT and CDR2 is FQNNGV in the germline V gene. CDR3 bases: TGTGCCAGCAGCTTAATACAGGGTACTTCAACTAATGAAAAACTGTTTTTT. This codes for CASSLIQGTSTNEKLFF.

This clonotype was found a few times. The gene calls are TRBV20-1 and TRBJ1-2, with TRBD1 as a possible D gene (5 bases). Trimming stripped 3 bases from V and 6 bases from J, with 11 bases between. Germline CDR1 reads DFQATT; CDR2 reads SNEGSKA (reference sequence). This CDR3 contains 12 residues. Here the CDR3 DNA reads TGCAGTGCTAGTCAGGCGGGGGATGGCTACACCTTC. Protein: CSASQAGDGYTF.

This clonotype was observed a handful of times. The chain couples TRBV7-2 to TRBJ1-2; D remains unclear. V was shortened by 1 base and J by 10 bases, with 10 bases between the two germline ends. From germline, CDR1 is SGHTA and CDR2 FQGNSA. The CDR3 totals 12 residues. The CDR3, as DNA: TGTGCCAGCAGCTTAGATACCGCCTACTACACCTTC. Protein sequence: CASSLDTAYYTF.

This clonotype was seen at least ten times. This CDR3 reads CASSFGGGMETQYF. The DNA for the CDR3 is TGCGCCAGCAGCTTCGGCGGGGGGATGGAGACCCAGTACTTC. V is TRBV5-1 and J is TRBJ2-5; the match to TRBD2 covers 8 bases. The CDR3 length is 14 residues. V lost 2 bases to trimming and J lost 5 bases; unmatched junction nucleotides: 5. Germline lookup yields CDR1 SGHRS and CDR2 YFSETQ.

The CDR3 loop reads CASSPGYRGNQPQHF. CDR3 coding DNA: TGTGCCAGCAGCCCAGGGTATAGGGGCAATCAGCCCCAGCATTTT. The chain employs TRBV7-2 and TRBJ1-5; D is perhaps TRBD1 (5 bases). The germline V gene encodes CDR1 SGHTA and CDR2 FQGNSA. The germline V and J ends were trimmed by 5 bases and 2 bases, with 13 bases remaining between them. The CDR3 is made up of 15 amino acids.

The V and J genes are TRBV20-1 and TRBJ1-5, with 10 bases identical to TRBD1. CDR3 size: 15 residues. The trim removed 3 bases at V and 6 bases at J, leaving 8 bases unmatched. Germline CDR1 reads DFQATT; CDR2 reads SNEGSKA (reference sequence). CDR3 protein: CSASGGTGDPQPQHF. The CDR3, as DNA: TGCAGTGCTAGTGGGGGGACAGGGGATCCTCAGCCCCAGCATTTT.

Points on this clonotype: Here the CDR3 omits its conserved ending phenylalanine or tryptophan, so a read error is the likely source. This sequence joins TRBV7-9 and TRBJ1-1; weak D call: TRBD1 (6 bases). Deletions cut 5 bases from V and 0 bases from J, with 16 bases between. The length of the CDR3 is 16 residues. CDR1 and CDR2 (germline): SEHNR, FQNEAQ (reference sequence). This chain's CDR3 is CASSREPQGMNTEAFS. The CDR3 DNA follows: TGTGCCAGCAGCCGGGAACCACAGGGCATGAACACTGAAGCTTTCTCT.

There are a few counts of this clonotype. V usage is TRBV6-5 and J usage is TRBJ1-2, with TRBD1 identical over 8 bases. This CDR3 has 15 amino acids. The germline CDR1 and CDR2 sequences are MNHEY and SVGAGI. Trimming cost V 6 bases and J 3 bases; bases outside gene matches: 9. This CDR3 reads CASSSRTGRHYGYTF. CDR3 DNA: TGTGCCAGCAGCTCCAGGACAGGGAGGCACTATGGCTACACCTTC.

The table lists this clonotype with many counts. An end of the junction does not agree with germline; a read error may underlie this. The chain joins TRBV5-5 to TRBJ2-5; unclear D gene. Germline V lookup: CDR1 SGHKS, CDR2 YYEKEE (reference sequence). This CDR3 is built from 12 residues. This CDR3 is CASSLEGFSEFF. The CDR3 nucleotides read TGTGCCAGCAGCTTGGAAGGGTTCAGTGAGTTCTTC.

This clonotype was counted at least ten times. V and J are TRBV2 and TRBJ2-5; 7 nucleotides align to TRBD1. The CDR3 is made up of 14 amino acids. Germline V gene data show CDR1 as SNHLY and CDR2 as FYNNEI. J lost 2 bases, V lost 7 bases, and 7 bases had no gene match. CDR3 nucleotides: TGTGCCAGCACTGACAGGGTAACTCAAGAGACCCAGTACTTC. Amino acid sequence: CASTDRVTQETQYF.

This clonotype was observed a handful of times. This sequence joins TRBV18 and TRBJ1-1, with D hard to call. V shed 2 bases and J shed 7 bases, with 5 bases lying between them. Germline values: CDR1 KGHSH, CDR2 LQKENI. The CDR3 is 11 residues long. This chain's CDR3 is CASSPDIEAFF. The CDR3 bases are TGTGCCAGCTCACCAGATATTGAAGCTTTCTTT.

In its sample, this clonotype was seen a few times. This sequence joins TRBV7-9 and TRBJ2-1; 7 positions agree with TRBD1. V shed 6 bases and J 2 bases; nucleotides not matched to a gene: 4. The germline V gene encodes CDR1 SEHNR and CDR2 FQNEAQ (reference sequence). This CDR3 has 14 amino acids. This CDR3 reads CASSGQETYNEQFF. The CDR3 bases are TGTGCCAGCAGTGGACAGGAGACCTACAATGAGCAGTTCTTC. Variable domain in full (rest from reference TRBV7-9 and TRBJ2-1): DTGVSQNPRHKITKRGQNVTFRCDPISEHNRLYWYRQTLGQGPEFLTYFQNEAQLEKSRLLSDRFSAERPKGSFSTLEIQRTEQGDSAMYLCASSGQETYNEQFFGPGTRLTVL.